This TCR beta chain was documented in a study of Graves' ophthalmopathy and Graves' hyperthyroidism. Looking at the study overall: The study drew peripheral blood at initial diagnosis, before any treatment.

Amplification targeted the TCR beta CDR3 regions, with RNA transcripts as the source material. An initial RT-PCR round employing HTBI primers preceded a second-round multiplex PCR. Via MiXCR, TCRdb re-called the multiplex PCR reads, giving one row per CDR3 protein. The sample carries approximately 700,000 distinct CDR3 sequences, 35% to 50% recorded once. Study-wide findings and caveats: It was with roughly 71% sensitivity and about 72% specificity that the model predicted ophthalmopathy progression. Stable hyperthyroidism and ophthalmopathy were told apart by a 13-signature model, which achieved 85% to 90% sensitivity and nearly 84% specificity.

For donors with ophthalmopathy, the disease showed moderate-to-severe activity, reached CAS ≥3 and NOSPECS ≥4, and had lasted under 3 months. This clonotype showed up many times. No antigen is known for it. The specimen sequenced was peripheral blood. This clonotype was sampled from an adult man with Graves' ophthalmopathy.

CDR3 protein: CSGSFSGNTIYF. The CDR3 DNA reads as TGCAGCGGGTCCTTCTCTGGAAACACCATATATTTT. V usage is TRBV29-1 and J usage is TRBJ1-3; D remains unclear. This CDR3 has 12 amino acids. The germline CDR1 and CDR2 sequences are SQVTM and ANQGSEA. The V end lost 7 bases, the J end lost 0 bases, and 7 bases lay between the germline ends.